Each of the 4 T cell receptor beta chains below was sequenced from the same sample in a study of cytomegalovirus exposure and HLA in healthy donors. The PCR had 60 Vbeta and 13 Jbeta primers. Data came from immunoSEQ multiplex PCR; TCRdb stores just in-frame clones and leaves some out. Here the sample spans about 200,000 clones, around 76% being singletons. Specimen: PBMCs. Receptor source: a man between 18 and 29 years old in good health and CMV-seronegative.

The gene calls are TRBV4-1 and TRBJ1-1; D is perhaps TRBD1 (5 bases). The germline V gene has CDR1 MGHRA and CDR2 YSYEKL. This CDR3 region has 14 residues. Trimming left V 4 bases short and J 4 bases short, with 13 bases between. The CDR3 loop is CASSPPQGGTEAFF. The CDR3 DNA reads as TGCGCCAGCAGCCCCCCCCAGGGCGGCACTGAAGCTTTCTTT.

The V gene is TRBV7-9, the J gene TRBJ2-1; perhaps TRBD2 as D (5 bases). The CDR3 has 15 residues. Germline V lookup: CDR1 SEHNR, CDR2 FQNEAQ (reference sequence). Trimming removed 5 bases from V and 2 bases from J, with 13 bases in between. CDR3 nucleotides: TGTGCCAGCAGCGTTCCGGGATTAGCCTACAATGAGCAGTTCTTC. Translated, it gives CASSVPGLAYNEQFF.

There are a few counts of this clone. This chain connects TRBV19 to TRBJ2-6; 8 nucleotides line up with TRBD1. The CDR3 has 21 amino acids. Per the germline V gene, CDR1 is LNHDA and CDR2 is SQIVND (reference sequence). J was trimmed by 0 bases and V by 2 bases; bases with no gene match: 15. CDR3 sequence: CASSIFFLGDRLYSGANVLTF. The CDR3 nucleotides are TGTGCCAGTAGTATATTTTTTCTGGGGGACAGGCTTTACTCTGGGGCCAACGTCCTGACTTTC. The entire variable domain, with the rest obtained from reference TRBV19 and TRBJ2-6, is as follows: DGGITQSPKYLFRKEGQNVTLSCEQNLNHDAMYWYRQDPGQGLRLIYYSQIVNDFQKGDIAEGYSVSREKKESFPLTVTSAQKNPTAFYLCASSIFFLGDRLYSGANVLTFGAGSRLTVL.

The chain combines TRBV5-4 with TRBJ1-1; a weak D match, TRBD1 (5 bases). V dropped 4 bases and J dropped 1 base, with 14 bases sitting between them. The CDR3 runs 15 residues. The germline V gene encodes CDR1 SGHNT and CDR2 YYREEE (reference sequence). CDR3 in DNA: TGTGCCAGCAGCCCAGACCCAGGGCGGAACACTGAAGCTTTCTTT. The encoded protein is CASSPDPGRNTEAFF. Combining the CDR3 with reference TRBV5-4 and TRBJ1-1 gives the whole variable domain ETGVTQSPTHLIKTRGQQVTLRCSSQSGHNTVSWYQQALGQGPQFIFQYYREEENGRGNFPPRFSGLQFPNYSSELNVNALELDDSALYLCASSPDPGRNTEAFFGQGTRLTVV.